These 7 T cell receptor beta chains originate from one sample sequenced in a study of shared clonotypes between healthy human individuals. The repertoire was sequenced with immunoSEQ multiplex PCR; TCRdb's copy has only in-frame clones and lacks some. The table lists 980,000 or so clones, more than 75% of them singletons. Sequences were obtained from memory CD4+ T cells sorted from blood. This sample's subset: CD45RA-negative fraction. The receptor source for this set is a man aged 18 to 30 in good health.

The V call is TRBV30, the J call TRBJ1-1; D not certain. Trimming removed 1 base at V and 1 base at J, with 4 bases between. Germline CDR1 is GTSNPN and CDR2 is SVGIG (reference sequence). This CDR3 has 12 amino acids. The CDR3 loop is CAWSEKNTEAFF. Written as DNA, the CDR3 is TGTGCCTGGAGTGAGAAGAACACTGAAGCTTTCTTT.

In regard to this clone: This sample also contains other DNA sequences that code for the same CDR3. The rearrangement uses TRBV28 and TRBJ1-5, with D possibly matching TRBD1 (6 bases). Germline CDR1 reads MDHEN; CDR2 reads SYDVKM. Trimming shortened V by 6 bases and J by 2 bases, and 11 bases separated the two germline ends. This CDR3 is 14 amino acids long. The CDR3 spells CASRPQGGNQPQHF. In DNA form, the CDR3 reads TGTGCCAGCAGACCACAGGGTGGCAATCAGCCCCAGCATTTT.

The V gene is TRBV5-6, the J gene TRBJ1-5; D remains ambiguous. This CDR3 has 14 amino acids. V was cut by 0 bases and J by 4 bases, with 8 bases left in between. Germline assignment: CDR1 SGHDT and CDR2 YYEEEE. Here the CDR3 reads CASSLGRVNQPQHF. DNA for the CDR3: TGTGCCAGCAGCTTGGGGAGGGTAAATCAGCCCCAGCATTTT.

A note on this clone: Other DNA variants within this sample encode the same CDR3. The rearrangement uses TRBV7-9 and TRBJ2-1; D may correspond to TRBD1 or TRBD2 (6 bases each). The CDR3 covers 14 residues. Germline lookup yields CDR1 SEHNR and CDR2 FQNEAQ (reference sequence). The V gene lost 3 bases and the J gene lost 7 bases, with 13 bases spanning the gap. The CDR3 nucleotides read TGTGCCAGCAGCTTGTCGGGGGCGTGGAATGAGCAGTTCTTC. Protein: CASSLSGAWNEQFF.

The chain combines TRBV11-2 with TRBJ1-1; a possible D gene is TRBD1 (6 bases). The CDR3 sequence is 16 residues long. The V gene lost 5 bases and the J gene lost 1 base, with 17 bases spanning the gap. Germline V lookup: CDR1 SGHAT, CDR2 FQNNGV. The CDR3 protein is CASSRRTRGGNTEAFF. The CDR3, as DNA: TGTGCCAGCAGCCGACGAACACGAGGGGGGAACACTGAAGCTTTCTTT.

V usage is TRBV7-9 and J usage is TRBJ1-5, with D maybe TRBD1 (6 bases). CDR1 is SEHNR, CDR2 FQNEAQ, per germline (reference sequence). The CDR3 consists of 15 residues. V lost 1 base, J lost 10 bases, and 17 bases lay in between. CDR3 DNA: TGTGCCAGCAGCTTAGTCGGGCAGGGGCTGGGCCCCCAGCATTTT. Protein product: CASSLVGQGLGPQHF. The complete variable domain, with remaining parts taken from reference TRBV7-9 and TRBJ1-5, reads DTGVSQNPRHKITKRGQNVTFRCDPISEHNRLYWYRQTLGQGPEFLTYFQNEAQLEKSRLLSDRFSAERPKGSFSTLEIQRTEQGDSAMYLCASSLVGQGLGPQHFGDGTRLSIL.

The rearrangement links TRBV5-1 to TRBJ1-5; weak D call: TRBD1 (5 bases). There are 15 residues in the CDR3. Germline assignment: CDR1 SGHRS and CDR2 YFSETQ. V gave up 0 bases and J gave up 4 bases, with 11 bases separating them. CDR3 in amino acids: CASSLDQGWNQPQHF. As DNA, the CDR3 is TGCGCCAGCAGCTTGGACCAGGGTTGGAATCAGCCCCAGCATTTT.